This T cell receptor beta chain is from a study of blood T cell repertoires in COVID-19. Background on the study: Sources were T cells, B-cell-depleted T cells, or PBMCs; the material itself was cDNA or gDNA.

This CDR3 has 13 residues. The germline V gene has CDR1 MNHEY and CDR2 SVGAGI. Trimming removed 7 bases from V and 5 bases from J; junction bases left unmatched: 7. Authors' methods: Estimates of nucleated cell counts were drawn from the amplification of reference gene primers. Profiled with immunoSEQ multiplex PCR; TCRdb holds only in-frame clones, not every one. V and J calls and clone size follow that table, whereas D and trimming were derived from the DNA. The sample yields about 37,000 clones, 75% to 85% seen once. This clone has a single count. The clonotype was recovered from an older woman with acute or convalescent COVID-19. Sequenced input: peripheral blood. The chain is built from TRBV6-5 and TRBJ2-7, with TRBD1 matching over 8 bases. The CDR3 here is CASKRDRSHEQYF. CDR3 nucleotide sequence: TGTGCCAGCAAGAGGGACAGGTCCCACGAGCAGTACTTC.